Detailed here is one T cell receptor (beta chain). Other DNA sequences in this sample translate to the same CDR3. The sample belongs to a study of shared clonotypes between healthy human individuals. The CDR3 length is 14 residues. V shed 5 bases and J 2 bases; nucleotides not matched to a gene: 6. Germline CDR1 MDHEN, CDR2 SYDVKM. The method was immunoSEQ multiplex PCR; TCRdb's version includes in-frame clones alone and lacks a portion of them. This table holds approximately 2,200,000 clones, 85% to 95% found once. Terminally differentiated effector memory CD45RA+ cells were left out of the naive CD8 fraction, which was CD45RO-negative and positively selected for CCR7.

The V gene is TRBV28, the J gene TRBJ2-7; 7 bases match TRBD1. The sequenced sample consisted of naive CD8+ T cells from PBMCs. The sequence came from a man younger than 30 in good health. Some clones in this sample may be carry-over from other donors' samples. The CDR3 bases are TGTGCCAGCAGTCCTCGGGACAGAGCCTACGAGCAGTACTTC. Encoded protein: CASSPRDRAYEQYF. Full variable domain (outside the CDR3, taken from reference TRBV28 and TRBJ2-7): DVKVTQSSRYLVKRTGEKVFLECVQDMDHENMFWYRQDPGLGLRLIYFSYDVKMKEKGDIPEGYSVSREKKERFSLILESASTNQTSMYLCASSPRDRAYEQYFGPGTRLTVT.